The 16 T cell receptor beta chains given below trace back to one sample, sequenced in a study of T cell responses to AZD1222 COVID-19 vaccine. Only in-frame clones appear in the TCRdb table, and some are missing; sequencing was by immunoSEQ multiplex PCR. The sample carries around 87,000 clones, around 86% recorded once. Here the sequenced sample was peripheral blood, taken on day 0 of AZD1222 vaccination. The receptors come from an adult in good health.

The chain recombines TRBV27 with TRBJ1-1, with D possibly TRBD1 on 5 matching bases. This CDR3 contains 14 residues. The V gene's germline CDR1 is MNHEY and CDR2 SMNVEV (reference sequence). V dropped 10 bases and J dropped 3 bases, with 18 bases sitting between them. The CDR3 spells CATARHGGDTEAFF. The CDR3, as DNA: TGTGCCACCGCTAGGCACGGGGGGGACACTGAAGCTTTCTTT.

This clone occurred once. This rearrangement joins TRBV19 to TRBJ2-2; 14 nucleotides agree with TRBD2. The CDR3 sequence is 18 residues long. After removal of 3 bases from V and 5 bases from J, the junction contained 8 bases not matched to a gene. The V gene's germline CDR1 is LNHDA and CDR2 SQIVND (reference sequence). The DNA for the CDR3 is TGTGCCAGTAGTATGCCGGGACTAGCGGGAGTAGGGACCGGGGAGCTGTTTTTT. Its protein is CASSMPGLAGVGTGELFF.

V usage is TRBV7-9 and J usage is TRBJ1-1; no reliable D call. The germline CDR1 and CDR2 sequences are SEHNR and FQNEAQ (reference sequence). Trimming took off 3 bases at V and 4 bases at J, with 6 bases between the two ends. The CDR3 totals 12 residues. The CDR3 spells CASSFGFTEAFF. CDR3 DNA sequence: TGTGCCAGCAGCTTTGGTTTCACTGAAGCTTTCTTT.

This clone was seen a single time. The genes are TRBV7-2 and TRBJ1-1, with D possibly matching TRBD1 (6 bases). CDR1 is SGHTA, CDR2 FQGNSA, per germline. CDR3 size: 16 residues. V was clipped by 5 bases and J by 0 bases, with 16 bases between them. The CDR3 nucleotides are TGTGCCAGCAGCCCTCAGGGGTTAGGGGTGAACACTGAAGCTTTCTTT. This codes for CASSPQGLGVNTEAFF.

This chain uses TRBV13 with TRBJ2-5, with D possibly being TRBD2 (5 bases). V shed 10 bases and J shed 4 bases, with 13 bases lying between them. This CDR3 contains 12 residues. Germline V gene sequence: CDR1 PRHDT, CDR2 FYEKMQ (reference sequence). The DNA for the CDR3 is TGTGCCACCCGTGGGAGTGGAGAGACCCAGTACTTC. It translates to CATRGSGETQYF.

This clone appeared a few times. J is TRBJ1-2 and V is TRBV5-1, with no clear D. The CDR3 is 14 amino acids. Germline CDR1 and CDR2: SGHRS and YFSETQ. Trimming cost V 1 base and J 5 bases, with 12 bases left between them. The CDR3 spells CASSLTLDQYGYTF. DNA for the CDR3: TGCGCCAGCAGCTTGACTTTGGATCAATATGGCTACACCTTC.

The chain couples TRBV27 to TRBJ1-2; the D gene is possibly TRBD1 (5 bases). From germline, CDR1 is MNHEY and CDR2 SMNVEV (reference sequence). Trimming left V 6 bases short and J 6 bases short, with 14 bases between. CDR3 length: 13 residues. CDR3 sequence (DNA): TGTGCCAGCAGCTGGGGGGGTTCAGATGGCTACACCTTC. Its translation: CASSWGGSDGYTF.

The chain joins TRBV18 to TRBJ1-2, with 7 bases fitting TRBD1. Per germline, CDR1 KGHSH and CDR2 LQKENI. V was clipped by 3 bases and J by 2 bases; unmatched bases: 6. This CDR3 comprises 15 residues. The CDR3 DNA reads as TGTGCCAGCTCACCCGCCCCGACAGGGAACTATGGCTACACCTTC. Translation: CASSPAPTGNYGYTF.

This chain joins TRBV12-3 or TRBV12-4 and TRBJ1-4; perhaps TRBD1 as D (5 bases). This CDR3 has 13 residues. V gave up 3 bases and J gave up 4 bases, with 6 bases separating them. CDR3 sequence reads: CASSLQGNEKLFF. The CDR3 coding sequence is TGTGCCAGCAGTTTGCAGGGTAATGAAAAACTGTTTTTT.

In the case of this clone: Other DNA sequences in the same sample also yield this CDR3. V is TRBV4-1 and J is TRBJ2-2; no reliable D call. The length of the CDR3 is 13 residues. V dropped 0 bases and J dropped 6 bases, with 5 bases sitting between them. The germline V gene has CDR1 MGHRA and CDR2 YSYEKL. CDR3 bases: TGCGCCAGCAGCCAAGATCTCGCCGGGGAGCTGTTTTTT. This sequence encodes CASSQDLAGELFF.

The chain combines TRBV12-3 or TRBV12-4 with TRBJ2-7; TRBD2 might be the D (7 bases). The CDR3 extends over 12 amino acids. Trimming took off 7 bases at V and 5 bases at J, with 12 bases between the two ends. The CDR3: CASTRGGDEQYF. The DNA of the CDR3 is TGTGCCAGCACCAGGGGAGGGGACGAGCAGTACTTC.

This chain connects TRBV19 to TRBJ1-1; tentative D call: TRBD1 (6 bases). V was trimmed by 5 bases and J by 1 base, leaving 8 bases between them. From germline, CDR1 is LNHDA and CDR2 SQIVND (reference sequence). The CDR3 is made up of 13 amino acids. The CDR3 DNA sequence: TGTGCCAGTAGTTGGGGGCGGAACACTGAAGCTTTCTTT. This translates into CASSWGRNTEAFF.

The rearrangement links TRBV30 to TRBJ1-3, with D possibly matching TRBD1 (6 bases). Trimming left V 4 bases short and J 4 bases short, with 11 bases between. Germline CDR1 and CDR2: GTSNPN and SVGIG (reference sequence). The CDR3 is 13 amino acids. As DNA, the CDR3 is TGTGCCTGGACTCGAGGGGGGGGAAACACCATATATTTT. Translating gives CAWTRGGGNTIYF.

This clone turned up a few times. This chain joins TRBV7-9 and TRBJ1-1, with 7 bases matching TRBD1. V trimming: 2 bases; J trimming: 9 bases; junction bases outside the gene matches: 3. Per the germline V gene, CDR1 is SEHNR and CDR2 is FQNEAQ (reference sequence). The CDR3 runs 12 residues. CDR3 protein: CASSLQGVQAFF. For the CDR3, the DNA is TGTGCCAGCAGCTTACAGGGGGTACAAGCTTTCTTT.

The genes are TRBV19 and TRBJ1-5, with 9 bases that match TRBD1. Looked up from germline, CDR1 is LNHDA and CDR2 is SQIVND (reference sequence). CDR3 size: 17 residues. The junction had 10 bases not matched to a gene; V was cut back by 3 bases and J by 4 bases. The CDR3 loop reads CASSMGQGRFANQPQHF. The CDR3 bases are TGTGCCAGTAGTATGGGACAGGGACGTTTCGCAAATCAGCCCCAGCATTTT.

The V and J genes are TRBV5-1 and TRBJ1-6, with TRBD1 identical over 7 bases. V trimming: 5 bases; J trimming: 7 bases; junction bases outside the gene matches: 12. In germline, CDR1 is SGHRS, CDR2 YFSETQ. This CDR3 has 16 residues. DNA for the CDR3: TGCGCCAGCAGTCGAGGACAGGAAAATTACAATTCACCCCTCCACTTT. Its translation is CASSRGQENYNSPLHF.